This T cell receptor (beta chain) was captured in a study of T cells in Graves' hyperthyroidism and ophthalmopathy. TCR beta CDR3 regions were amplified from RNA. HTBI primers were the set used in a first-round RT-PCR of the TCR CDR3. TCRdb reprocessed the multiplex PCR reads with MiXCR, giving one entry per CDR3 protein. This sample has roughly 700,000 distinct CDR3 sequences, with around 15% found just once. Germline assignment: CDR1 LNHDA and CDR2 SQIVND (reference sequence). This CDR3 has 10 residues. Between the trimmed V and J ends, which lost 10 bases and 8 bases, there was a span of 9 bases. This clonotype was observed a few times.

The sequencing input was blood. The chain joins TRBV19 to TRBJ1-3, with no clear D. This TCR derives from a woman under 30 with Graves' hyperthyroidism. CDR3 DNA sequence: TGTGCCACCCGATGGGACACCATATATTTT. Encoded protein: CATRWDTIYF.